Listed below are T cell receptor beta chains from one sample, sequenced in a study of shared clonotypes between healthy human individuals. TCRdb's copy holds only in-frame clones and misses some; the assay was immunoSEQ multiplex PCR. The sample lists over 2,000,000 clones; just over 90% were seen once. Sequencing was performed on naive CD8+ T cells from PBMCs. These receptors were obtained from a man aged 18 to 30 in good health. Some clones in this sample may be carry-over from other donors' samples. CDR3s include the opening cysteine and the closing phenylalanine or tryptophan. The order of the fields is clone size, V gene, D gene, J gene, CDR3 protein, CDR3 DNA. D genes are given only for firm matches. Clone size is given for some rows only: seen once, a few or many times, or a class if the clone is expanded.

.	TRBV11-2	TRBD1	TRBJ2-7	CASSPTGTGIYEQYF	TGTGCCAGCAGCCCGACCGGGACAGGGATCTACGAGCAGTACTTC
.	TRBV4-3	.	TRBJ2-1	CASSYSSSYNEQFF	TGCGCCAGCAGTTATAGTTCCTCCTACAATGAGCAGTTCTTC
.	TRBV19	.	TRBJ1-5	CASSIGGQPQHF	TGTGCCAGTAGTATTGGGGGACAGCCCCAGCATTTT
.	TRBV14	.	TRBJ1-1	CASSRWGGPMNTEAFF	TGTGCCAGCAGCCGGTGGGGGGGACCCATGAACACTGAAGCTTTCTTT
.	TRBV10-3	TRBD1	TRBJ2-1	CAMGQGLNEQFF	TGTGCCATGGGACAGGGGCTCAATGAGCAGTTCTTC
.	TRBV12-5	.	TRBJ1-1	CASVHRGEDKENTEAFF	TGTGCTAGTGTCCACCGGGGGGAAGACAAGGAGAACACTGAAGCTTTCTTT
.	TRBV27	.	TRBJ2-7	CASASVSYEQYF	TGTGCCAGCGCTAGCGTGTCCTACGAGCAGTACTTC
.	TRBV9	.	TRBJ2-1	CASSASDGPGEQFF	TGTGCCAGCAGCGCCTCGGACGGGCCGGGTGAGCAGTTCTTC
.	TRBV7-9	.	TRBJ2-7	CASSLLDWGEQYF	TGTGCCAGCAGCTTATTGGATTGGGGCGAGCAGTACTTC
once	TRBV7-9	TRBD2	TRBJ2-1	CASTRGLAGNEQFF	TGTGCCAGCACCCGCGGGCTAGCGGGAAATGAGCAGTTCTTC
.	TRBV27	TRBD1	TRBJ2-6	CASSLGTGVAGANVLTF	TGTGCCAGCAGTTTAGGTACAGGGGTCGCTGGGGCCAACGTCCTGACTTTC
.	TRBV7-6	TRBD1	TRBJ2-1	CASSLGTGFYNEQFF	TGTGCCAGCAGCTTAGGGACAGGGTTCTACAATGAGCAGTTCTTC
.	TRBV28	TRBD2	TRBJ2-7	CASRWGGGYEQYF	TGTGCCAGCAGGTGGGGGGGAGGCTACGAGCAGTACTTC
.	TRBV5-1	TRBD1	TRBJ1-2	CASSSAGRDSSDGYTF	TGCGCCAGCAGCTCAGCCGGGCGGGACAGCTCAGATGGCTACACCTTC
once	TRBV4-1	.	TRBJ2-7	CASSLRTASSYEQYF	TGCGCCAGCAGCCTTCGGACAGCTAGCTCCTACGAGCAGTACTTC
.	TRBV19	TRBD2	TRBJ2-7	CASLPGTSGRFHEQYF	TGTGCCAGTCTACCCGGGACTAGCGGGAGGTTCCACGAGCAGTACTTC
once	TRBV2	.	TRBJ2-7	CASSWGTYEQYF	TGTGCCAGCAGTTGGGGGACCTACGAGCAGTACTTC
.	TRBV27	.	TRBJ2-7	CASSLTGQGPAYEQYF	TGTGCCAGCAGTTTAACGGGCCAGGGCCCTGCCTACGAGCAGTACTTC
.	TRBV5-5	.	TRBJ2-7	CASSLLAGHYEQYF	TGTGCCAGCAGCCTACTAGCAGGACACTACGAGCAGTACTTC
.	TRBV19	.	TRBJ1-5	CASSGKGIQPQHF	TGTGCCAGTAGTGGTAAGGGAATTCAGCCCCAGCATTTT
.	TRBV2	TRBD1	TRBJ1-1	CASSEDRGSGTEAFF	TGTGCCAGCAGTGAAGACAGGGGGTCGGGCACTGAAGCTTTCTTC
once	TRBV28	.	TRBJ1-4	CASSLFSGQSNEKLFF	TGTGCCAGCAGTTTATTCTCCGGACAGAGTAATGAAAAACTGTTTTTT
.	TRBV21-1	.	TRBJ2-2	CATPQGDHTGELFF	TGTGCCACCCCGCAGGGGGACCACACCGGGGAGCTGTTTTTT
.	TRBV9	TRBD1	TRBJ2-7	CASGATGASFF	TGTGCCAGCGGAGCGACAGGGGCCAGTTTCTTC
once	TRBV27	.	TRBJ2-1	CASSLPGTASEQFF	TGTGCCAGCAGTTTACCCGGGACGGCAAGTGAGCAGTTCTTC
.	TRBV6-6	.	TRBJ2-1	CASSTTRVDEQFF	TGTGCCAGCAGTACAACCAGGGTCGATGAGCAGTTCTTC
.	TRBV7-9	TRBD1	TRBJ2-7	CASSNSGTGSHEQYF	TGTGCCAGCAGTAACTCCGGGACAGGGTCCCACGAGCAGTACTTC
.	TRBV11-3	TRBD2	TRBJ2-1	CASSGLAGVNEQFF	TGTGCCAGCAGCGGACTAGCGGGAGTTAATGAGCAGTTCTTC
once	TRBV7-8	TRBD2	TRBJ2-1	CASSSFRLAGPNNEQFF	TGTGCCAGCAGCTCGTTCCGACTAGCGGGACCTAACAATGAGCAGTTCTTC
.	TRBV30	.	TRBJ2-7	CAWTKGVSGGQYF	TGTGCCTGGACTAAGGGGGTGTCGGGTGGGCAGTACTTC
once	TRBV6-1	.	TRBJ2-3	CASSPETYFTDTQYF	TGTGCCAGCAGTCCCGAGACGTATTTCACAGATACGCAGTATTTT
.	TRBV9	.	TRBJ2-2	CASSGTGPSAGELFF	TGTGCCAGCAGCGGTACGGGACCATCCGCCGGGGAGCTGTTTTTT
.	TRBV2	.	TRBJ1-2	CASREGMGLYGYTF	TGTGCCAGCAGGGAAGGGATGGGTTTGTATGGCTACACCTTC
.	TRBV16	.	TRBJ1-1	CASSQSRGMNTEAFF	TGTGCCAGCAGCCAATCACGGGGGATGAACACTGAAGCTTTCTTT
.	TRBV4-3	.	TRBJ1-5	CASSQDRASNQPQHF	TGCGCCAGCAGCCAAGATCGGGCATCTAATCAGCCCCAGCATTTT
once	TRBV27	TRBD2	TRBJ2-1	CASSLSGLAGRKGSYNEQFF	TGTGCCAGCAGTTTATCGGGACTAGCGGGAAGAAAGGGATCCTACAATGAGCAGTTCTTC
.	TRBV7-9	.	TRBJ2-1	CASSVSGGFLKEQFF	TGTGCCAGCAGCGTTAGCGGAGGCTTCCTTAAAGAGCAGTTCTTC